This TCR beta chain was recovered during a study of T-cell reconstitution after alpha-beta-depleted transplantation in children. General study results and limits: T-cell counts and diversity at one year following transplant were attributed mainly to newly produced T cells.

Points on this clonotype: Antigen: not known.

TCRbeta library construction was performed incorporating unique molecular identifiers. TCRdb reanalysed the PCR reads using MiXCR and keeps one entry per CDR3 protein. The sample yields over 200,000 distinct CDR3 sequences, roughly 11% seen once. This CDR3 region has 16 residues. Germline V CDR1 and CDR2: MNHEY, SMNVEV (reference sequence). The V segment lost 4 bases and the J segment 5 bases; nucleotides outside the gene matches: 6. The clonotype originates from a child less than two years old with acute myeloid leukemia, due to receive a stem cell transplant. The gene calls are TRBV27 and TRBJ2-5, with TRBD2 matching 14 bases. Sequenced here: PBMCs, sampled before TCRalphabeta/CD19-depleted stem cell transplant. Here the CDR3 reads CASSSGTSGSAETQYF. CDR3 nucleotide sequence: TGTGCCAGCAGTTCCGGGACTAGCGGGAGTGCGGAGACCCAGTACTTC.